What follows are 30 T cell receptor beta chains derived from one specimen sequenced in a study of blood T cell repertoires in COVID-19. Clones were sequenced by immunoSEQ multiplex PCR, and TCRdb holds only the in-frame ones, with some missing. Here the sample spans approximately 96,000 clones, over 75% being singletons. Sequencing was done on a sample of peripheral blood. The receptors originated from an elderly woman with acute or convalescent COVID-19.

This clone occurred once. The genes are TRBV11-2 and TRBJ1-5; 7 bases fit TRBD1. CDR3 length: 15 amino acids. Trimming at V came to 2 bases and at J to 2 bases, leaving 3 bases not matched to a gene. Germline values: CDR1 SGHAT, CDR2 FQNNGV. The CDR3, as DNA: TGTGCCAGCAGCTTACAGGGGGTGGGCAATCAGCCCCAGCATTTT. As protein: CASSLQGVGNQPQHF.

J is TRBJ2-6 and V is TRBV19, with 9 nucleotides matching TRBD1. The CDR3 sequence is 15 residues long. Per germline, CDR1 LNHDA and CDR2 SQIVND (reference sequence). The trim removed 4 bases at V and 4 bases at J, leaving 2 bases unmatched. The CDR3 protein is CASSNRGPGANVLTF. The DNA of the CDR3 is TGTGCCAGTAGTAACAGGGGGCCGGGGGCCAACGTCCTGACTTTC.

The DNA of the CDR3 is TGTGCCTCCCACCGGGCAGGGATTGGAGGCTACACCTTC. Its protein product is CASHRAGIGGYTF. The chain combines TRBV28 with TRBJ1-2; tentatively, D is TRBD1 (5 bases). Germline values: CDR1 MDHEN, CDR2 SYDVKM. The CDR3 contains 13 residues. Trimming removed 11 bases at V and 8 bases at J, with 21 bases between.

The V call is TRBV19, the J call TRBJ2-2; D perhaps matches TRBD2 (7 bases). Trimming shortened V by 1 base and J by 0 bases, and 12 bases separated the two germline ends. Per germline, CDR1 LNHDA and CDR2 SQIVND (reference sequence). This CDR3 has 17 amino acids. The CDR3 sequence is CASSIAGGPSNTGELFF. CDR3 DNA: TGTGCCAGTAGTATAGCCGGGGGGCCCTCGAACACCGGGGAGCTGTTTTTT.

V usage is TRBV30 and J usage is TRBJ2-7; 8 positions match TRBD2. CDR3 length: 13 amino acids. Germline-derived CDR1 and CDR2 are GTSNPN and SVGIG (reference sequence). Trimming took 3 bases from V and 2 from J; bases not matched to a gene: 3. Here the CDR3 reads CAWSSRGAYEQYF. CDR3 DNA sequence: TGTGCCTGGAGCTCGCGGGGGGCCTACGAGCAGTACTTC.

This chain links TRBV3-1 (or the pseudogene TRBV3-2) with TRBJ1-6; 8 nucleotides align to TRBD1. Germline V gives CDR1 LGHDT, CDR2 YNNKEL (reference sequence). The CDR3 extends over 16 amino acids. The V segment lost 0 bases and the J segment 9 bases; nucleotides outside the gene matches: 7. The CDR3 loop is CASSQDRQGPVSPLHF. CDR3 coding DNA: TGTGCCAGCAGCCAAGACCGACAGGGGCCCGTTTCACCCCTCCACTTT.

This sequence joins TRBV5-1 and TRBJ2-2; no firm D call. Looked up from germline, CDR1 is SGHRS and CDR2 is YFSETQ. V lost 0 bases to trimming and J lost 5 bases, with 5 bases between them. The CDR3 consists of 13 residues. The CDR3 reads CASSLAVTGELFF. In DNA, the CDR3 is TGCGCCAGCAGCTTGGCCGTGACCGGGGAGCTGTTTTTT.

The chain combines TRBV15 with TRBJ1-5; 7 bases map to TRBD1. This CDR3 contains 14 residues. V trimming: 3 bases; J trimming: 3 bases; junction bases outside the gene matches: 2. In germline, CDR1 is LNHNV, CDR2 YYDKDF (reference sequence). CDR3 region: CATSRDRFNQPQHF. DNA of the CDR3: TGTGCCACCAGCAGGGACAGGTTCAATCAGCCCCAGCATTTT.

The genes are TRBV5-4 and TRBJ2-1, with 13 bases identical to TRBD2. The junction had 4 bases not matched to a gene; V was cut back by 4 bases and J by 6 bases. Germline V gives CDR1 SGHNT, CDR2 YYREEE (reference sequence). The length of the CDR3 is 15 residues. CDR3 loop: CASSRTSGGPNEQFF. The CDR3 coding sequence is TGTGCCAGCAGCCGGACTAGCGGGGGTCCCAATGAGCAGTTCTTC.

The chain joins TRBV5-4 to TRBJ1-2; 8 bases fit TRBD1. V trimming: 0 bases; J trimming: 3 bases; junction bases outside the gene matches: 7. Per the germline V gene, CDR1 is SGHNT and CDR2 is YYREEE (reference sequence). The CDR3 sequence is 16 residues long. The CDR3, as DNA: TGTGCCAGCAGCTTGGCCGCCAGGGGGCGGGACTATGGCTACACCTTC. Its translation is CASSLAARGRDYGYTF.

CDR3: CASSTGSTNTGELFF. The CDR3 nucleotides are TGCGCCAGCAGCACGGGATCGACGAACACCGGGGAGCTGTTTTTT. This chain joins TRBV5-1 and TRBJ2-2, with D possibly matching TRBD2 (5 bases). The V gene's germline CDR1 is SGHRS and CDR2 YFSETQ. Trimming pared 4 bases from V and 0 bases from J, leaving 10 bases between. CDR3 length equals 15 residues.

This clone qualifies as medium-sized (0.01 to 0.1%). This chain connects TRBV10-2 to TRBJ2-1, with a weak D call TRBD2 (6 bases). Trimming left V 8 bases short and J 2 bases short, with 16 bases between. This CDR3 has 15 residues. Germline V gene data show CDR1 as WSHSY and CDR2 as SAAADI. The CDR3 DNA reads TGCGCCAGCCGACGACTAGGGATAGCCTACAATGAGCAGTTCTTC. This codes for CASRRLGIAYNEQFF.

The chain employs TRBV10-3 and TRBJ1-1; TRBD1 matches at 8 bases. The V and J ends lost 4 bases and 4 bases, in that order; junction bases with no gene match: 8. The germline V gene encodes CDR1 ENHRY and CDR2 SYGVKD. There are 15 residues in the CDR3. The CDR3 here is CAISVGGQGTTEAFF. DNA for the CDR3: TGTGCCATCAGTGTGGGAGGACAGGGAACCACTGAAGCTTTCTTT.

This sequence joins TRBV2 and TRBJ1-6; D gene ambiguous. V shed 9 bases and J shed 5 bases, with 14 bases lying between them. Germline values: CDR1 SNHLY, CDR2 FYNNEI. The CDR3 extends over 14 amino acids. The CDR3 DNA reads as TGTGCCAGTCTAGATACACGGAATAATTCACCCCTCCACTTT. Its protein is CASLDTRNNSPLHF.

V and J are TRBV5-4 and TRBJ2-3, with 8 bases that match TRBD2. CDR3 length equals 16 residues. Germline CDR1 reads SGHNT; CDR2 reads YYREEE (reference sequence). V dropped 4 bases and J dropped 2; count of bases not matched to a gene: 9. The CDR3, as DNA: TGTGCCAGCAGCCCTACCGATAGCGGGGCCACAGATACGCAGTATTTT. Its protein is CASSPTDSGATDTQYF.

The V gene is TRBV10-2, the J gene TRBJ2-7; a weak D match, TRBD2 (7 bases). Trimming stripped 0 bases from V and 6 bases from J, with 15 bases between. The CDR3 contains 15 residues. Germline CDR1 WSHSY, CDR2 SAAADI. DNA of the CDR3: TGCGCCAGCAGTGAGTCGCGGGGGCAATCGGCCGAGCAGTACTTC. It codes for CASSESRGQSAEQYF.

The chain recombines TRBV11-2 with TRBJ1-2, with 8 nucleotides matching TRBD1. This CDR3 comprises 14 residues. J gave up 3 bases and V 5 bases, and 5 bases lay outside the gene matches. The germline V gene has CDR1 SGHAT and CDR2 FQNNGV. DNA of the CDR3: TGTGCCAGCAGCCAATGGGGACAGGACTATGGCTACACCTTC. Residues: CASSQWGQDYGYTF.

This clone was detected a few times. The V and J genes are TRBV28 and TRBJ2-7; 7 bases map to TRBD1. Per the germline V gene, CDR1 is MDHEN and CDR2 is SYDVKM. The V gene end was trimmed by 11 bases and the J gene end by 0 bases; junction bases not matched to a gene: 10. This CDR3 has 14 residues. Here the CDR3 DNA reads TGTGCCTCCGCTTCGGGACAGAGCTCCTACGAGCAGTACTTC. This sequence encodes CASASGQSSYEQYF.

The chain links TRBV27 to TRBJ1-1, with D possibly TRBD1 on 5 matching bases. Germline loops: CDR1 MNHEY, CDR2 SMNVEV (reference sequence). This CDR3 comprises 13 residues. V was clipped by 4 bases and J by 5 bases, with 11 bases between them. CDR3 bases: TGTGCCAGCAGTTCTTCCGGGGGAACTGAAGCTTTCTTT. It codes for CASSSSGGTEAFF.

The CDR3 protein is CASSRGQPSSGYTF. CDR3 sequence (DNA): TGTGCCAGCAGCCGAGGACAGCCGTCGAGTGGCTACACCTTC. The chain couples TRBV6-5 to TRBJ1-2; D is perhaps TRBD1 (6 bases). The CDR3 is 14 residues long. Deletions cut 6 bases from V and 7 bases from J, with 18 bases between. CDR1 is MNHEY and CDR2 is SVGAGI in the germline V gene.

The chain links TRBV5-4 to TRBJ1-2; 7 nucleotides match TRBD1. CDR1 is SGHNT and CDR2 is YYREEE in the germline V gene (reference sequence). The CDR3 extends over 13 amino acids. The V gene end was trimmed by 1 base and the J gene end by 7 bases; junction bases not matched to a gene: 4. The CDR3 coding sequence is TGTGCCAGCAGCTTGAACAGGGGCGGTGGCTACACCTTC. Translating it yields CASSLNRGGGYTF.

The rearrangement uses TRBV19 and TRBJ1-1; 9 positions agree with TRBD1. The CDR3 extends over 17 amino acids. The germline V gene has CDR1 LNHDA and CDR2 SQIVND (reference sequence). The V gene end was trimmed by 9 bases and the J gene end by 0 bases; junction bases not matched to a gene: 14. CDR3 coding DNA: TGTGCCAGCCAGAAGGGACAGGGTAGTTCCATGAACACTGAAGCTTTCTTT. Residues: CASQKGQGSSMNTEAFF.

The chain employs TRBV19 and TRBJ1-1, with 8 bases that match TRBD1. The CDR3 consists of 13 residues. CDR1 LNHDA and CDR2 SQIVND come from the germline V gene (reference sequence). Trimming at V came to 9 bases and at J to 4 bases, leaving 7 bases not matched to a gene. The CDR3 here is CASPTGESTEAFF. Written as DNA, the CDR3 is TGTGCCAGCCCGACAGGGGAGAGCACTGAAGCTTTCTTT.

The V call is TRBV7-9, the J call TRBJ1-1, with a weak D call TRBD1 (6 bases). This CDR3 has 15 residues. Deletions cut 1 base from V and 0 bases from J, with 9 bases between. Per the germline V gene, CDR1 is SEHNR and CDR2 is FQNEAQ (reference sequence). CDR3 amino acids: CASSLDGTLNTEAFF. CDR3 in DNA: TGTGCCAGCAGCTTAGACGGGACACTGAACACTGAAGCTTTCTTT.

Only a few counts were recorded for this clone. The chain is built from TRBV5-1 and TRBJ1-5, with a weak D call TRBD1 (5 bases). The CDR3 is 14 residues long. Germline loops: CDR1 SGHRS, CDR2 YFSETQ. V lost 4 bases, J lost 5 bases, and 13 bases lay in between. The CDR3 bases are TGCGCCAGCAGCCCGGACCCGACAGATCAGCCCCAGCATTTT. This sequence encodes CASSPDPTDQPQHF.

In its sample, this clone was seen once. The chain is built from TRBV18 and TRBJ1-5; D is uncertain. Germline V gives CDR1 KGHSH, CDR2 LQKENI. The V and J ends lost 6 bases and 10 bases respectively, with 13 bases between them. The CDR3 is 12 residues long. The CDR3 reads CASSSRSGPQHF. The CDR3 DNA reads TGTGCCAGCTCTTCACGTAGCGGACCCCAGCATTTT.

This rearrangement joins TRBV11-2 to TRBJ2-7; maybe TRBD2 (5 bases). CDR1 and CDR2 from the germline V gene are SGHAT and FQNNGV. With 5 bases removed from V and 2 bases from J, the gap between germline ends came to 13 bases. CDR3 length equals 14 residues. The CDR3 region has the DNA TGTGCCAGCAGCCCGGGGATCATCGCCTACGAGCAGTACGTC. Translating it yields CASSPGIIAYEQYV.

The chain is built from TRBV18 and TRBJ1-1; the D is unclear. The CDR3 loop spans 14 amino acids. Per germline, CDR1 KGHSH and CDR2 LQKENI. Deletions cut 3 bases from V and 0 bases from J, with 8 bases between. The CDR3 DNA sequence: TGTGCCAGCTCACCCTGGGCCATGAACACTGAAGCTTTCTTT. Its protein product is CASSPWAMNTEAFF.

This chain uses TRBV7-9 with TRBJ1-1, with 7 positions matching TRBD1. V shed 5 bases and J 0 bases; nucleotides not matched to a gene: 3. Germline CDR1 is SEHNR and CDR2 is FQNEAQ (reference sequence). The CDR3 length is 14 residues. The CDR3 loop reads CASSNRGLNTEAFF. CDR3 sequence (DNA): TGTGCCAGCAGCAACAGGGGCTTGAACACTGAAGCTTTCTTT. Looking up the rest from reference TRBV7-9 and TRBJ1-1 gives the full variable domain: DTGVSQNPRHKITKRGQNVTFRCDPISEHNRLYWYRQTLGQGPEFLTYFQNEAQLEKSRLLSDRFSAERPKGSFSTLEIQRTEQGDSAMYLCASSNRGLNTEAFFGQGTRLTVV.

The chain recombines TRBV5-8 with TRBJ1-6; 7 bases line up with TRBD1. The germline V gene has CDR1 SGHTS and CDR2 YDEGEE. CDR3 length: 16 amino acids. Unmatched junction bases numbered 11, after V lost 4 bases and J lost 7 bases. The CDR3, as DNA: TGTGCCAGCAGCCCCCCCCGACAGGGATCGAATTCACCCCTCCACTTT. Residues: CASSPPRQGSNSPLHF.